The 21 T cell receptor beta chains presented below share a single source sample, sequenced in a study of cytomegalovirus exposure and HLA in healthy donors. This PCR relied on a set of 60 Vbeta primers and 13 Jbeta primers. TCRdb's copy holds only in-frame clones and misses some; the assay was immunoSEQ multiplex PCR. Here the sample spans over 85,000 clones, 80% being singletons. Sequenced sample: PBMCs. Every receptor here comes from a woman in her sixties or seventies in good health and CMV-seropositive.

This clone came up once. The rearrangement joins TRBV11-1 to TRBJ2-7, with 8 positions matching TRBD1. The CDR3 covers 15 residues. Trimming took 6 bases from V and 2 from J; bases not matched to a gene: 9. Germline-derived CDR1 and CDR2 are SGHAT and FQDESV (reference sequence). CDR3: CASSLSRTGTYEQYF. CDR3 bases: TGTGCCAGCAGTCTTTCGCGGACAGGGACCTACGAGCAGTACTTC.

The CDR3: CASSIQGAGTDTQYF. DNA for the CDR3: TGTGCCAGCAGCATCCAGGGCGCGGGCACAGATACGCAGTATTTT. The chain recombines TRBV7-2 with TRBJ2-3; the D gene is possibly TRBD1 (5 bases). V was clipped by 5 bases and J by 1 base, with 13 bases between them. Germline CDR1 and CDR2: SGHTA and FQGNSA. The length of the CDR3 is 15 residues.

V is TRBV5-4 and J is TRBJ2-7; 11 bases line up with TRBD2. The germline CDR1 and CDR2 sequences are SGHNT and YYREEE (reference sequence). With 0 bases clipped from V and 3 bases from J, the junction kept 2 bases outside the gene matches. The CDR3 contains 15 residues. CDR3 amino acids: CASSLGLAGNYEQYF. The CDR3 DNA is TGTGCCAGCAGCTTGGGACTAGCGGGAAACTACGAGCAGTACTTC.

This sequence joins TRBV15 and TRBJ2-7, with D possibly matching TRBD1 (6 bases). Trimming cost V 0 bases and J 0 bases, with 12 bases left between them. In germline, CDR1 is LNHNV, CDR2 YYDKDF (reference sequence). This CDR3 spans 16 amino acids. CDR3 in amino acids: CATSRDFRGSSYEQYF. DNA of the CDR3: TGTGCCACCAGCAGAGATTTCAGGGGTAGCTCCTACGAGCAGTACTTC.

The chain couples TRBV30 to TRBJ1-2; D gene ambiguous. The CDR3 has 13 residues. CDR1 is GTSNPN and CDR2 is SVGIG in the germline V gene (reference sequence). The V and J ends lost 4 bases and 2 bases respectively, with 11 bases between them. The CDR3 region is CAWNGWRNYGYTF. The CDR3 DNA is TGTGCCTGGAACGGTTGGAGGAACTATGGCTACACCTTC.

CDR3 sequence: CSPQLAGVLTDTQYF. The CDR3 nucleotides read TGCAGCCCTCAACTAGCGGGAGTTCTCACAGATACGCAGTATTTT. V and J are TRBV29-1 and TRBJ2-3, with 11 bases identical to TRBD2. The V gene end was trimmed by 8 bases and the J gene end by 2 bases; junction bases not matched to a gene: 9. The CDR3 consists of 15 residues. Germline CDR1 and CDR2: SQVTM and ANQGSEA.

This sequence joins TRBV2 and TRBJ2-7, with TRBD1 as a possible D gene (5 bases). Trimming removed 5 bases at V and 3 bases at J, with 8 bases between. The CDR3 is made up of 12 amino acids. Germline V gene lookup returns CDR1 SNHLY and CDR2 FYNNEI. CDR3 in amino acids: CASSPGFYEQYF. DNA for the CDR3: TGTGCCAGCAGTCCAGGGTTCTACGAGCAGTACTTC. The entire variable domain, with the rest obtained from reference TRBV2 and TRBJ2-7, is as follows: EPEVTQTPSHQVTQMGQEVILRCVPISNHLYFYWYRQILGQKVEFLVSFYNNEISEKSEIFDDQFSVERPDGSNFTLKIRSTKLEDSAMYFCASSPGFYEQYFGPGTRLTVT.

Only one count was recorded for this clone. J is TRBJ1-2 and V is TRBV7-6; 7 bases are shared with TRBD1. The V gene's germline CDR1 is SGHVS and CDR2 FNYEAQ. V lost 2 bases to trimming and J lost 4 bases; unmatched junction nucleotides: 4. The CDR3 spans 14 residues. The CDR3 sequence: CASSLSAGGYGYTF. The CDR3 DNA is TGTGCCAGCAGCTTAAGCGCAGGGGGCTATGGCTACACCTTC.

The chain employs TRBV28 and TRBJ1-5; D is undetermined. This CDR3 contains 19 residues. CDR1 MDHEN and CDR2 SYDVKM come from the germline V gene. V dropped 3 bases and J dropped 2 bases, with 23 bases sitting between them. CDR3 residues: CASSFDALRRLRGNQPQHF. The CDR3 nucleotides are TGTGCCAGCAGTTTTGATGCTCTCAGGAGACTAAGGGGCAATCAGCCCCAGCATTTT.

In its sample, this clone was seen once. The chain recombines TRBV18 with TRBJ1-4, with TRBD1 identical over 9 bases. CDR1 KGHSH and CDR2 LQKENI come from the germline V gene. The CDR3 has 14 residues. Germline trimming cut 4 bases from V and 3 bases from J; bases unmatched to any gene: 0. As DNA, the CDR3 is TGTGCCAGCTCACGACAGGGGGCTAATGAAAAACTGTTTTTT. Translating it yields CASSRQGANEKLFF. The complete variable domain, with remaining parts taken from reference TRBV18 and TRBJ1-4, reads NAGVMQNPRHLVRRRGQEARLRCSPMKGHSHVYWYRQLPEEGLKFMVYLQKENIIDESGMPKERFSAEFPKEGPSILRIQQVVRGDSAAYFCASSRQGANEKLFFGSGTQLSVL.

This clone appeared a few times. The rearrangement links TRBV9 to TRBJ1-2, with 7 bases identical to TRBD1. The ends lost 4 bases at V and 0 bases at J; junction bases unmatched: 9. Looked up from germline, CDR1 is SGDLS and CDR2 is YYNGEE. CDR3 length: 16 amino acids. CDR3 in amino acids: CASSNAPGTANYGYTF. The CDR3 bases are TGTGCCAGCAGCAACGCCCCCGGGACAGCTAACTATGGCTACACCTTC.

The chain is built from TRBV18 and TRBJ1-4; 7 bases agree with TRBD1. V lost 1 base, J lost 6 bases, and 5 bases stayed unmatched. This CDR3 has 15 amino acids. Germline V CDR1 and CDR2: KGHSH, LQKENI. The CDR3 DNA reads TGTGCCAGCTCACCACTACGGACAGGACATGAAAAACTGTTTTTT. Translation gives CASSPLRTGHEKLFF.

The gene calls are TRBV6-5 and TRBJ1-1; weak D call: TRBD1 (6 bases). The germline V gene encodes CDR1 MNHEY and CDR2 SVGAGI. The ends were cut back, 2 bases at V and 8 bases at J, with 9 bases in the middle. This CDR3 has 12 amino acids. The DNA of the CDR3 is TGTGCCAGCAGTTACCCGGACAGCGAAGCTTTCTTT. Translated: CASSYPDSEAFF.

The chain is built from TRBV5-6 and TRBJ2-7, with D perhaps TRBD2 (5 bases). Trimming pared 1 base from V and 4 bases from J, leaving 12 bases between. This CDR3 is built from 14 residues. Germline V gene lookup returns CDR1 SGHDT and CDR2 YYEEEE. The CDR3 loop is CASSLLGANYEQYF. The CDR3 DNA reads TGTGCCAGCAGCTTGTTGGGAGCAAATTACGAGCAGTACTTC.

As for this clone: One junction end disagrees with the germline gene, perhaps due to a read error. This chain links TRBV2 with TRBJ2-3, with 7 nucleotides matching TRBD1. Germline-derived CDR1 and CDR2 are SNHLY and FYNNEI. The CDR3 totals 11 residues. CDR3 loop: CATQGQERISF. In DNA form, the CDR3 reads TGTGCCACCCAAGGACAGGAGAGAATATCTTTT.

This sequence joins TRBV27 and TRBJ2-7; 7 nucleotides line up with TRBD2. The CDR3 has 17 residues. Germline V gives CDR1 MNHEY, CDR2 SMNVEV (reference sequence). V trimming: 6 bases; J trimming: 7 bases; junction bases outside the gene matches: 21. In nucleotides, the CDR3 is TGTGCCAGCAGATCCTTGGGCCGGCTAGCGGTTAAAGTGGAGCAGTACTTC. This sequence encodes CASRSLGRLAVKVEQYF.

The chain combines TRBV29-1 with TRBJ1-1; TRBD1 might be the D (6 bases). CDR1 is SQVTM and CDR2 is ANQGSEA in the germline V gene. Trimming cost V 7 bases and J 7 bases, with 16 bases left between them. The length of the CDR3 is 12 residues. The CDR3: CSGMDSPSEAFF. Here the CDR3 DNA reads TGCAGCGGGATGGACAGCCCGAGTGAAGCTTTCTTT.

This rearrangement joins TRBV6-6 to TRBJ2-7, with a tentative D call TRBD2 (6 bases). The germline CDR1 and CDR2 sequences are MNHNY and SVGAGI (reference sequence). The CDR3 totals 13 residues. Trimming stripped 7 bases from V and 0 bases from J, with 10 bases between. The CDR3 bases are TGTGCCAGCAAGATTAGCGGCTCCTACGAGCAGTACTTC. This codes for CASKISGSYEQYF.

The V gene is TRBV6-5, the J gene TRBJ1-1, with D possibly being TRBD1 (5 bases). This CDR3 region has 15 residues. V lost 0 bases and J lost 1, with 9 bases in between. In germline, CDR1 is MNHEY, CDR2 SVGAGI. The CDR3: CASSYSSGGNTEAFF. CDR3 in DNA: TGTGCCAGCAGTTACTCATCGGGGGGGAACACTGAAGCTTTCTTT.

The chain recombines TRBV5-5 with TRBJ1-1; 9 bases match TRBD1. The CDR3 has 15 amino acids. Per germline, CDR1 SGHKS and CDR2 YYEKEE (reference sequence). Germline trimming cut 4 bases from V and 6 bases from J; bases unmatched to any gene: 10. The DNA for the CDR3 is TGTGCCAGCAGCCCGGTCCCGGGACAGGGAGCTGAAGCTTTCTTT. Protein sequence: CASSPVPGQGAEAFF.

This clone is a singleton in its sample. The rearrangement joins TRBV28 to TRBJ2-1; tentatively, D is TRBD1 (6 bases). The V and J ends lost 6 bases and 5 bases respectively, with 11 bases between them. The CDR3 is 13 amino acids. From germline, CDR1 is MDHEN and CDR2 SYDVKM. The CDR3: CASRRDNHNEQFF. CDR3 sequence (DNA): TGTGCCAGCAGACGGGACAACCACAATGAGCAGTTCTTC.